This T cell receptor (beta chain) was sequenced during a study of blood T cell repertoires in COVID-19. Study details: The cDNA or gDNA used as material had been derived from T cells, B-cell-depleted T cells, or PBMCs.

How the authors handled the data: Nucleated cell counts were estimated from reference gene primer amplification. The table came from immunoSEQ multiplex PCR; TCRdb's copy has only in-frame clones and leaves some out. V and J calls and clone size follow that table, whereas D and trimming were derived from the DNA. The repertoire includes approximately 250,000 clones, around 88% of them detected once, and 2.5% sits in the top ten. CDR3 size: 16 residues. V gave up 4 bases and J gave up 0 bases, with 17 bases separating them. Germline V gives CDR1 SGHNT, CDR2 YYREEE (reference sequence). Across about two dozen US areas, participants ranged in age from roughly 18 to 95 years. Membership in each cohort depended on participant-reported clinical history.

The chain carries TRBV5-4 and TRBJ2-7, with TRBD1 as a possible D gene (5 bases). The sequenced material came from PBMCs or T cells enriched from blood (not recorded which). The receptor was derived from a woman in her 40s with acute COVID-19. The CDR3 nucleotides read TGTGCCAGCAGCCCCGAGCCAGGGAAAAGCTCCTACGAGCAGTACTTC. Protein product: CASSPEPGKSSYEQYF.